The clone carrying this T cell receptor (beta chain) came up a few times. The data were taken from a study of T cell responses to AZD1222 COVID-19 vaccine. The protocol was immunoSEQ multiplex PCR, while the TCRdb copy is restricted to in-frame clones and leaves out a portion. Found here are 100,000 or so clones, 82% of them singletons; the top ten hold around 5%. This CDR3 spans 16 amino acids. V gave up 6 bases and J gave up 7 bases, with 22 bases separating them. In germline, CDR1 is LNHDA, CDR2 SQIVND (reference sequence). Material: peripheral blood, obtained on day 0 of AZD1222 vaccination. V and J are TRBV19 and TRBJ1-5; D is undetermined. The sequence came from an adult in good health. CDR3 in amino acids: CASRSRYDLKEQPQHF. DNA of the CDR3: TGTGCCAGTAGGAGTCGGTACGACCTAAAGGAGCAGCCCCAGCATTTT.